Below, 7 T cell receptor beta chains from the same sample are listed, as sequenced in a study of T cells in Graves' hyperthyroidism and ophthalmopathy. The investigators amplified TCR beta CDR3 regions from RNA transcripts. TCR CDR3 underwent first-round RT-PCR with the HTBI primer set. TCRdb analysed the multiplex PCR reads with MiXCR anew, one entry per CDR3 protein. The repertoire holds approximately 570,000 distinct CDR3 sequences, with about 20% as singletons. Sequencing was done on a sample of blood. The receptors come from a middle-aged man with Graves' ophthalmopathy.

This clonotype has ten or more counts. The chain employs TRBV6-1 and TRBJ1-1; 9 bases fit TRBD1. The V gene's germline CDR1 is MNHNS and CDR2 SASEGT. The CDR3 has 16 residues. After removal of 4 bases from V and 4 bases from J, the junction contained 10 bases not matched to a gene. The CDR3 region has the DNA TGTGCCAGCAGTGTCCACCACAGGGGGCGAGGCACTGAAGCTTTCTTT. Amino acids: CASSVHHRGRGTEAFF.

In this sample, this clonotype turned up once. Germline is not matched at one junction end, which may reflect a read error. The J gene is TRBJ2-1, the V gene TRBV2; 10 bases match TRBD2. Germline CDR1 SNHLY, CDR2 FYNNEI. The CDR3 has 14 amino acids. The CDR3 DNA reads as TGTGCCAGCAGTGAATTGGCTAGCGGGAGATCCCCCCTCTTC. Its translation is CASSELASGRSPLF. Variable domain in full (rest from reference TRBV2 and TRBJ2-1): EPEVTQTPSHQVTQMGQEVILRCVPISNHLYFYWYRQILGQKVEFLVSFYNNEISEKSEIFDDQFSVERPDGSNFTLKIRSTKLEDSAMYFCASSELASGRSPLFGPGTRLTVL.

In its sample, this clonotype was seen a few times. The chain joins TRBV10-3 to TRBJ2-3; 10 nucleotides agree with TRBD2. Germline V gene sequence: CDR1 ENHRY, CDR2 SYGVKD. The CDR3 totals 18 residues. Trimming at V came to 3 bases and at J to 2 bases, leaving 11 bases not matched to a gene. The CDR3 here is CAISEGIAGGFNTDTQYF. CDR3 coding DNA: TGTGCCATCAGTGAAGGGATAGCGGGAGGCTTCAACACAGATACGCAGTATTTT.

This clonotype was seen repeatedly, ten times or more. This chain uses TRBV13 with TRBJ2-7, with 10 bases identical to TRBD2. Trimming took 5 bases from V and 3 from J; bases not matched to a gene: 7. Germline V gene data show CDR1 as PRHDT and CDR2 as FYEKMQ (reference sequence). This CDR3 has 15 residues. CDR3 in amino acids: CASSPSGSWGYEQYF. Written as DNA, the CDR3 is TGTGCCAGCAGCCCTAGCGGGAGTTGGGGCTACGAGCAGTACTTC.

The V gene is TRBV11-3, the J gene TRBJ2-2; D remains ambiguous. V shed 5 bases and J shed 2 bases, with 6 bases lying between them. CDR1 is SGHNT, CDR2 YENEEA, per germline. This CDR3 has 13 residues. In DNA form, the CDR3 reads TGTGCCAGCAGCACCTACAACACCGGGGAGCTGTTTTTT. Its translation: CASSTYNTGELFF.

This clonotype was seen a few times. The chain employs TRBV6-2 or TRBV6-3 and TRBJ2-5; D gene uncertain. CDR3 length equals 13 residues. Between the trimmed V and J ends, which lost 2 bases and 4 bases, there was a span of 8 bases. Germline lookup yields CDR1 MNHEY and CDR2 SVGEGT. This chain's CDR3 is CASSYDDGETQYF. In DNA form, the CDR3 reads TGTGCCAGCAGTTACGATGACGGAGAGACCCAGTACTTC.

This clonotype appeared many times. The rearrangement links TRBV28 to TRBJ2-1, with 7 bases identical to TRBD2. V shed 2 bases, J shed 6 bases, and the junction held 10 bases outside the gene matches. This CDR3 is 16 amino acids long. In germline, CDR1 is MDHEN, CDR2 SYDVKM. The CDR3 region has the DNA TGTGCCAGCAGTTTACCCGCAGCGGGATATTTCAATGAGCAGTTCTTC. This translates into CASSLPAAGYFNEQFF.